This T cell receptor (beta chain) was sequenced for a study of blood T cell repertoires in COVID-19 (dated by TCRdb to about 2020). Background for the entire study: Samples from collaborators originated in the United States, Italy and Spain and spanned both the acute and convalescent phases of COVID-19. The material from the prospective study consisted of cDNA or gDNA derived from T cells, B-cell-depleted T cells, or PBMCs. Subjects who had been exposed to COVID-19, were actively infected with it, or had recovered from it provided the deeply sampled blood TCRbeta repertoires that made up the dataset. A freely available public database, intended as a resource for researchers studying the immune response to SARS-CoV-2, is where the repertoires were released. Samples came from the ongoing ImmuneRACE study (first 160 participants) plus 1,254 subjects from 6 global collaborators. A de-identified subject ID, COVID-19 status, age in years and sex were almost always included in the sample metadata. Where available, HLA class I and class II types were taken from metadata supplied by the sample provider and were not determined by assay-based typing. What the work shows at the level of the full study, not this receptor alone: The amount of clinical and demographic metadata varied by source and participant and was provided uncurated.

TCRbeta CDR3 regions were amplified from genomic DNA by means of the immunoSEQ Assay, a bias-controlled multiplex PCR. Under the source paper's analysis protocol: The number of nucleated cells in each sample was estimated from the amplification of reference gene primers within the assay. Sequence reads were collapsed and filtered to measure the absolute abundance of every unique TCRbeta CDR3 rearrangement. Productive Simpson clonality was computed per sample as the square root of Simpson's diversity index over productive rearrangements. TCRdb carries this immuneACCESS record with in-frame sequences only. Its versions omit some clonotypes, under half of them owing to an unresolved V gene in the studies checked, with the rest unexplained. Clone size and the V and J calls come from that table; the DNA yielded D and trimming. The sample includes approximately 170,000 clones, with about four fifths observed a single time. The top ten constitute over 10% of the sample.

A note on this clone: Its antigen is currently not known. Base-call qualities are not available, and no considerably larger clone is one nucleotide away.

Another Seattle source contributed samples from volunteer blood donors who had recovered from COVID-19. Each collaborating institution followed its own protocols to collect whole blood in K2EDTA tubes. For TCRbeta analysis, collaborators shipped samples as frozen whole blood, isolated PBMCs, or DNA extracted from either of those sample types. The CDR3, cysteine through phenylalanine, is 15 amino acids long. The only DNA kept is the CDR3, 45 bases in frame from the first base. As encoded in the germline V gene (reference sequence), CDR1 is LNHDA while CDR2 is SQIVND. Ends trimmed: V by 5 bases, J by 0 bases; bases unmatched to a gene: 6.

Sequencing input: peripheral blood. The clonotype was recovered from a man aged 70 or older who had recovered from COVID-19. The sequence joins TRBV19 to TRBJ1-1; 7 bases in the middle match TRBD1. The CDR3 protein: CASSYSGTVNTEAFF. DNA sequence: TGTGCCAGTAGTTATTCCGGGACAGTGAACACTGAAGCTTTCTTT.